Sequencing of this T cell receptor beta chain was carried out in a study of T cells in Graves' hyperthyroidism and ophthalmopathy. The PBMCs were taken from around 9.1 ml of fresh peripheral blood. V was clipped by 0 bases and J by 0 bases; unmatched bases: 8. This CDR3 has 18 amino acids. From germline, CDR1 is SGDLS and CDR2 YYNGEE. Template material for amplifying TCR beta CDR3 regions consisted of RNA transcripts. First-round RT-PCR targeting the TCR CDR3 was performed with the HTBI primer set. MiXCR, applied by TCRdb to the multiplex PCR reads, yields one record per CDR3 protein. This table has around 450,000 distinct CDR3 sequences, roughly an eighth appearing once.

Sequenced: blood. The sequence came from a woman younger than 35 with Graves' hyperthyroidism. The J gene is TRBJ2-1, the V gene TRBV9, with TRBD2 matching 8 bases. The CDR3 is CASSVVTGGPSSYNEQFF. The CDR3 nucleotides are TGTGCCAGCAGCGTAGTAACGGGAGGGCCGAGCTCCTACAATGAGCAGTTCTTC.